One TCR beta chain is described in this entry. The CDR3 length is 13 residues. The germline V gene encodes CDR1 LGHDT and CDR2 YNNKEL (reference sequence). Between the trimmed V and J ends, which lost 5 bases and 6 bases, there was a span of 11 bases. This entry belongs to a study of blood T cell repertoires in COVID-19. Assay used: immunoSEQ multiplex PCR; TCRdb lists only in-frame clones, some missing. The sample gives more than 250,000 clones, about 91% of which show up once; about 1.2% is in the top ten. The material sequenced was PBMCs or T cells enriched from blood (not recorded which). V gene TRBV3-1 (or the pseudogene TRBV3-2) combines with J gene TRBJ2-1; weak D call: TRBD2 (5 bases). The clonotype originates from a woman aged 35 to 49 with acute COVID-19. The CDR3 bases are TGTGCCAGCAGCAAGGCTAGCCGCAATGAGCAGTTCTTC. Translating gives CASSKASRNEQFF.